This TCR beta chain was recorded in a study of blood T cell repertoires in COVID-19. CDR1 and CDR2 from the germline V gene are SGHTA and FQGNSA. There are 15 residues in the CDR3. The germline V and J ends were trimmed by 5 bases and 6 bases, with 19 bases remaining between them. Sequencing used immunoSEQ multiplex PCR; TCRdb keeps in-frame clones, though not all of them. Of some 200,000 clones listed, roughly four fifths are singletons. The sequenced material came from PBMCs or T cells enriched from blood (not recorded which). The clonotype comes from a man aged 40-49 years who had recovered from COVID-19. The chain is built from TRBV7-2 and TRBJ1-1; possible D gene TRBD1, 5 bases. This chain's CDR3 is CASSPNQGFSAEAFF. The CDR3 DNA reads TGTGCCAGCAGCCCAAATCAGGGTTTTTCAGCTGAAGCTTTCTTT.